The source of this TCR beta chain is a study of blood T cell dynamics during melanoma immunotherapy. Only in-frame clones appear in the TCRdb table, and some are missing; sequencing was by immunoSEQ multiplex PCR. The repertoire holds 25,000 to 30,000 clones, with 75% to 90% as singletons. Time point indicated: week 3, after first cycle of checkpoint inhibitor. Samples come from before therapy and from week 3 after the first blockade cycle. This clone was seen a few times. Here the sequenced sample was blood, taken from a patient treated with checkpoint blockade. This clonotype originated in a human donor with melanoma.

The CDR3 reads CASSLGGRLGTEAFF. The CDR3 coding sequence is TGTGCCAGCAGCTTGGGTGGGCGATTAGGGACTGAAGCTTTCTTT. The gene calls are TRBV5-6 and TRBJ1-1; D is ambiguous. The length of the CDR3 is 15 residues. CDR1 and CDR2 (germline): SGHDT, YYEEEE. V gave up 0 bases and J gave up 5 bases, with 14 bases separating them.